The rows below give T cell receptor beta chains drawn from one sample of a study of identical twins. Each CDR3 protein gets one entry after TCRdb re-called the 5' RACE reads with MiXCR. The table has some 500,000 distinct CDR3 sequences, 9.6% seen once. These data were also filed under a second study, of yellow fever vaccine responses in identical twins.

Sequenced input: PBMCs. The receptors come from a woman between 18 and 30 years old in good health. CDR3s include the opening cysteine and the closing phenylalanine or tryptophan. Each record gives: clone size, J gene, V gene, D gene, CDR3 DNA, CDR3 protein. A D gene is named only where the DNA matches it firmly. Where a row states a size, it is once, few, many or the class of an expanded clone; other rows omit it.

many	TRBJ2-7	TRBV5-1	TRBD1	TGCGCCAGCAGCCCCCAGGGGGCTGCCTACGAGCAGTACTTC	CASSPQGAAYEQYF
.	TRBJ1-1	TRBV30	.	TGTGCCTGGAGCCTGAACACTGAAGCTTTCTTT	CAWSLNTEAFF
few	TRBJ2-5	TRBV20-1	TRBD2	TGCAGTGCTAGCGGTAGCGGGGGGGCCGGGCAAGAGACCCAGTACTTC	CSASGSGGAGQETQYF
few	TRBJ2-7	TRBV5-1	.	TGCGCCAGCAGCCGGGACGCCTACGAGCAGTACTTC	CASSRDAYEQYF
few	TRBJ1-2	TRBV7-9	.	TGTGCCAGCAGCTTAGTGGTCCCCCTCTATGGCTACACCTTC	CASSLVVPLYGYTF
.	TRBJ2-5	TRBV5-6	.	TGTGCCAGCATGGCGGTGACACAGGGAACCAAGTACTTC	CASMAVTQGTKYF
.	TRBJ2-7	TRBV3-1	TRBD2	TGTGCCAGCAGCCAATTAGCGGGAACCTCCTACGAGCAGTACTTC	CASSQLAGTSYEQYF
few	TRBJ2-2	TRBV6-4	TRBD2	TGTGCCAGCAGTGGCTCGGGACTAGCGGGACACACCGGGGAGCTGTTTTTT	CASSGSGLAGHTGELFF
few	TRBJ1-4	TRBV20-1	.	TGCAGTGCCGACACGCGGGCAACTAATGAAAAACTGTTTTTT	CSADTRATNEKLFF
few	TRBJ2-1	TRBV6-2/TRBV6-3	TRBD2	TGTGCCAGCACTCCCGTCCTAGCGGGAGGGCCCGAGCAGTTCTTC	CASTPVLAGGPEQFF
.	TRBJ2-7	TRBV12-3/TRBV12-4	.	TGTGCCAGCAGCCTCGGGCACATTTCCTACGAGCAGTACTTC	CASSLGHISYEQYF
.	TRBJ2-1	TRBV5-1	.	TGCGCCAGCAGCTTGGGGGGGGGCGAGGTTGAGCAGTTCTTC	CASSLGGGEVEQFF
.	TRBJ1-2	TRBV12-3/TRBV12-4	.	TGTGCCAGCAGTTTGACAGCCCTAGGAGTCGTTGGCTACACCTTC	CASSLTALGVVGYTF
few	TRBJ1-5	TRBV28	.	TGTGCCAGCAGTTTCCCCGTGGGGCAGGGAGATCAGCCCCAGCATTTT	CASSFPVGQGDQPQHF
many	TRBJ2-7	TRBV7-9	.	TGTGCCAGCGCTTCGGGTGACAGCTACGAGCAGTACTTC	CASASGDSYEQYF
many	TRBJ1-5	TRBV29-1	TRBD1	TGCAGCGTTGCCCCGGGACAGAATCAGCCCCAGCATTTT	CSVAPGQNQPQHF
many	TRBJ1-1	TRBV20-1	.	TGCAGTGCTAGAGGTTATACCCCGCTGGGAGGGGACACTGAAGCTTTCTTT	CSARGYTPLGGDTEAFF
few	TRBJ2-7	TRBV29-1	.	TGCAGCGTTGAGCAGACAGGCGAAAGCTCCTACGAGCAGTACTTC	CSVEQTGESSYEQYF
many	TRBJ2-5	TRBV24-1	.	TGTGCCACCAGTGATTTCGAGGAGACCCAGTACTTC	CATSDFEETQYF
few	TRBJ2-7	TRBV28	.	TGTGCCAGCAGTCTCCTAGTCGGCCTTGGCTACGAGCAGTACTTC	CASSLLVGLGYEQYF
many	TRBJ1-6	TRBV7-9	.	TGTGCCAGCAGCTTACTGGGGAGCTCCTATAATTCACCCCTCCACTTT	CASSLLGSSYNSPLHF
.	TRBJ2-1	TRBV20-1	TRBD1	TGCAGTGCTAGAAAGCCGGGACAGGGGTTCGACAATGAGCAGTTCTTC	CSARKPGQGFDNEQFF
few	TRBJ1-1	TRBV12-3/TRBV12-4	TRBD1	TGTGCCAGCAGTGGGGACAGGGGGCGAAACACTGAAGCTTTCTTT	CASSGDRGRNTEAFF
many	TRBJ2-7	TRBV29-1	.	TGCAGCGCCTCGACAGTTTACGAGCAGTACTTC	CSASTVYEQYF
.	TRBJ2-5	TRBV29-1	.	TGCAGCGTTGTAAGACGGAACCAAGAGACCCAGTACTTC	CSVVRRNQETQYF
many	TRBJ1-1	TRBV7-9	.	TGTGCCAGCAGCCCGGGCCTAACATCCACTGAAGCTTTCTTT	CASSPGLTSTEAFF
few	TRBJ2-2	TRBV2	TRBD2	TGTGCCAGCAGGGGGTATGGTAGCGGGGGTCAGAACACCGGGGAGCTGTTTTTT	CASRGYGSGGQNTGELFF
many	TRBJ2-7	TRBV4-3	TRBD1	TGCGCCAGCAGCCAAGATCGAACAGGGGGAGGCTACGAGCAGTACTTC	CASSQDRTGGGYEQYF
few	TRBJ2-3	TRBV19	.	TGTGCCAGTAGTATAACAACAAGGGGAAGGAGCACAGATACGCAGTATTTT	CASSITTRGRSTDTQYF
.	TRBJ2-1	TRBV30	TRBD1	TGTGCCTGGAGGCCCGGGACAGGGATTGAGCAGTTCTTC	CAWRPGTGIEQFF
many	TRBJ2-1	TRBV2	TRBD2	TGTGCCAGCAGTGAAAAGGCGGGGGGGCTGAATGAGCAGTTCTTC	CASSEKAGGLNEQFF
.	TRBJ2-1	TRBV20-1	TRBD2	TGCAGTGCTCCCCTAGCGGGGGGGCTCGGTGAGCAGTTCTTC	CSAPLAGGLGEQFF
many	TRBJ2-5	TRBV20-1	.	TGCAGTGCTTCCCGGGATGAGACCCAGTACTTC	CSASRDETQYF
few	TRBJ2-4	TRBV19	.	TGTGCCAGTAGTATAGACGGGGGCAACATTCAGTACTTC	CASSIDGGNIQYF
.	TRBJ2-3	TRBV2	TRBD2	TGTGCCAGCAGGTGGACTAGCGGGGAGAATACGCAGTATTTT	CASRWTSGENTQYF